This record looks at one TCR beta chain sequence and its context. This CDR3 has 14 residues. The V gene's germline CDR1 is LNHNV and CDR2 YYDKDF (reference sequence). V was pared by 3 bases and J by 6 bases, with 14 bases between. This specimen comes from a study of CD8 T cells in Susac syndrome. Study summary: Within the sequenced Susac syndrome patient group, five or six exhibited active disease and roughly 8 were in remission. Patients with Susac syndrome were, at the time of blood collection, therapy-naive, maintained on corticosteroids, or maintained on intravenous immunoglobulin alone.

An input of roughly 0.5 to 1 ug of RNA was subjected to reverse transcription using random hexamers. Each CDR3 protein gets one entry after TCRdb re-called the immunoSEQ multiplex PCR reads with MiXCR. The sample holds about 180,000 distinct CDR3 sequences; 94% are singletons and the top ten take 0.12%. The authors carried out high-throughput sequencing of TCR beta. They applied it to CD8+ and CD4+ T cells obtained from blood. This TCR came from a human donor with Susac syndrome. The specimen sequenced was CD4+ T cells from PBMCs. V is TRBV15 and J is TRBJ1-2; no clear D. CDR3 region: CATSSGRTDHGYTF. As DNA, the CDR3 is TGTGCCACCAGCAGTGGCAGGACCGACCATGGCTACACCTTC.